Listed below are T cell receptor beta chains from one sample, sequenced in a study of blood T cell repertoires in COVID-19. Assay: immunoSEQ multiplex PCR; the TCRdb copy retains only in-frame clones and omits some. This table holds more than 55,000 clones, over 90% found once. Source material: peripheral blood. These receptors all stem from a middle-aged man with active COVID-19. CDR3s include the opening cysteine and the closing phenylalanine or tryptophan. The D gene is left open where the match is weak. Size tells how often a clone was seen (once, few, many) or the class of an expanded clone, and some rows leave it out.

clone_size	v_call	d_call	j_call	cdr3_nt	cdr3_aa
once	TRBV19	TRBD1	TRBJ1-2	TGTGCCTGCCGGGGGACAGGTCAGTTCGGCTACACCTTC	CACRGTGQFGYTF
NA	TRBV19	NA	TRBJ1-1	TGTGCCAGTAGTAAGCCAAACAGGGATTTTACTGAAGCTTTCTTT	CASSKPNRDFTEAFF
once	TRBV11-2	TRBD1	TRBJ1-4	TGTGCCAGCAGGTGGACAGGGAGTAATAATGAAAAACTGTTTTTT	CASRWTGSNNEKLFF
NA	TRBV25-1	TRBD1	TRBJ2-5	TGTGCCAGCAGTGAATGGACAGGGGGGATGGAGACCCAGTACTTC	CASSEWTGGMETQYF
NA	TRBV4-1	NA	TRBJ2-5	TGCGCCAGCAGCCAAGGGCTTGCGGGGGCCTCCCGGGTGGAGACCCAGTACTTC	CASSQGLAGASRVETQYF
NA	TRBV6-5	NA	TRBJ1-2	TGTGCCAGCAGTTGGGGGCTGAACTATGGCTACACCTTC	CASSWGLNYGYTF
NA	TRBV7-2	NA	TRBJ1-6	TGTGCCAGCAGCTCCGGAGGTTCACCCCTCCACTTT	CASSSGGSPLHF
NA	TRBV5-6	NA	TRBJ1-3	TGTGCCAGCAACTCGAGGGCTGGAAACACCATATATTTT	CASNSRAGNTIYF
NA	TRBV10-2	NA	TRBJ2-3	TGCGCCAGCAGTGAGTGGGAGACTCATACGCAGTATTTT	CASSEWETHTQYF
NA	TRBV6-5	NA	TRBJ1-2	TGTGCCAGCAGTTACGGCAGGATAGCTAACTATGGCTACACCTTC	CASSYGRIANYGYTF
NA	TRBV10-3	NA	TRBJ1-4	TGTGCCATCAGTGAGTCAGCGGGTTCAGTTGCAAATGAAAAACTGTTTTTT	CAISESAGSVANEKLFF
NA	TRBV9	NA	TRBJ2-6	TGTGCCAGCAGCCCCCGGGACTCTGGGGCCAACGTCCTGACTTTC	CASSPRDSGANVLTF
NA	TRBV21-1	NA	TRBJ2-1	TGTGCCAACTTAGTAGCAAGCGGGAGGTGGACCTACAATGAGCAGTTCTTC	CANLVASGRWTYNEQFF
once	TRBV5-1	TRBD1	TRBJ2-2	TGCGCCACCAGCCGGGACAGGGCCATCGGGGAGCTGTTTTTT	CATSRDRAIGELFF
NA	TRBV28	TRBD1	TRBJ1-5	TGTGCCAGCAGTTTTGATCGGGGGGACAGGGCCAATCAGCCCCAGCATTTT	CASSFDRGDRANQPQHF
NA	TRBV2	TRBD1	TRBJ2-5	TGTGCCAGCAGTTCACAGGGGAAGACCCAGTACTTC	CASSSQGKTQYF
NA	TRBV19	TRBD1	TRBJ1-4	TGTGCCAGTAGTATTGTGGGACAGAGGAATGAAAAACTGTTTTTT	CASSIVGQRNEKLFF
NA	TRBV19	TRBD1	TRBJ1-1	TGTGCCAGTAGTATCTCGACAGGGTTCAACACTGAAGCTTTCTTT	CASSISTGFNTEAFF
once	TRBV7-7	TRBD2	TRBJ2-1	TGTGCTAGCAGCTCCGGACTAGGCCACGATGAGCAGTTCTTC	CASSSGLGHDEQFF
once	TRBV2	TRBD2	TRBJ2-1	TGTGCCAGCAGTGAGGAGCGGGAGTACTACAATGAGCAGTTCTTC	CASSEEREYYNEQFF
once	TRBV18	TRBD2	TRBJ2-2	TGTGCCAGCTCACCCGCTACAATCGGGGGGTCGGACACCGGGGAGCTGTTTTTT	CASSPATIGGSDTGELFF
NA	TRBV18	NA	TRBJ1-2	TGTGCCAGCTCACCACAATCGGGGTATGGCTACACCTTC	CASSPQSGYGYTF
NA	TRBV9	NA	TRBJ1-6	TGTGCCAGCAGCGTAGCTTCCGCGGGGGGTTCACCCCTCCACTTT	CASSVASAGGSPLHF
NA	TRBV29-1	TRBD1	TRBJ2-5	TGCAGCGTTGAAAACCCGACAGGGAGATACCAAGAGACCCAGTACTTC	CSVENPTGRYQETQYF
NA	TRBV24-1	NA	TRBJ2-3	TGTGCCACCAGTGATTGGGGAGTCGCAGATACGCAGTATTTT	CATSDWGVADTQYF
NA	TRBV18	NA	TRBJ1-3	TGTGCCAGCTCACCCCCAAGCGTGACTCTTTCTGGAAACACCATATATTTT	CASSPPSVTLSGNTIYF
NA	TRBV29-1	TRBD1	TRBJ1-2	TGCAGCGTTGGCGGGACAGGCACTACGGATGGCTACACCTTC	CSVGGTGTTDGYTF
once	TRBV6-2/TRBV6-3	NA	TRBJ2-7	TGTGCCAGCAGTTCCCTGATGAGGCGCGTGTACGAGCAGTACTTC	CASSSLMRRVYEQYF
NA	TRBV15	NA	TRBJ2-3	TGTGCCACCAGCAACCCAGTTCTTTCTAGCACAGATACGCAGTATTTT	CATSNPVLSSTDTQYF
NA	TRBV28	TRBD1	TRBJ2-2	TGTGCCAGCAGGGCGACAGGGAAGGAAACTCGCATCGGGGAGCTGTTTTTT	CASRATGKETRIGELFF
once	TRBV25-1	NA	TRBJ2-2	TGTGCTACTTCGGGACTTGCCGCGAACACCGGGGAGCTGTTTTTT	CATSGLAANTGELFF
NA	TRBV6-5	NA	TRBJ2-2	TGTGCCAGCCGGAAAGAGGGAGCCGGGGAGCTGTTTTTT	CASRKEGAGELFF
NA	TRBV10-3	NA	TRBJ1-1	TGTGCCATCAGGGGCAGGAATAACCTGAACACTGAAGCTTTCTTT	CAIRGRNNLNTEAFF
NA	TRBV7-9	NA	TRBJ1-1	TGTGCCAGCAGCTTGGGACTTATGGGGACTGAAGCTTTCTTT	CASSLGLMGTEAFF
NA	TRBV7-9	TRBD2	TRBJ2-1	TGTGCCAGCACGCTATTAGCGGGAGGGGGGAATGAGCAGTTCTTC	CASTLLAGGGNEQFF
NA	TRBV2	TRBD2	TRBJ2-2	TGTGCCAGCAGTGAACGACTAGCGGGAACTCCATCCGGGGAGCTGTTTTTT	CASSERLAGTPSGELFF
NA	TRBV6-5	NA	TRBJ1-3	TGTGCCAGCAGTTATAAGACACCAATCTCTGGAAACACCATATATTTT	CASSYKTPISGNTIYF
NA	TRBV9	NA	TRBJ1-3	TGTGCCAGCAGCGTAGCCACCAGTAGCGGGCCCTCTGGAAACACCATATATTTT	CASSVATSSGPSGNTIYF
NA	TRBV19	TRBD1	TRBJ2-2	TGTGCCAGTAGCCTAGCTCGGACAGGGACCGGGGAGCTGTTTTTT	CASSLARTGTGELFF
NA	TRBV29-1	NA	TRBJ1-5	TGCAGCGCCAAAGGGGAGGGGTATCAGCCCCAGCATTTT	CSAKGEGYQPQHF
few	TRBV18	NA	TRBJ2-7	TGTGCCAGCTCACCTGTCGCCTACGAGCAGTACTTC	CASSPVAYEQYF
NA	TRBV5-1	TRBD1	TRBJ2-1	TGCGCCAGCAGCTTGCAGGTAACGGGACAGGGGGCCTATGAGCAGTTCTTC	CASSLQVTGQGAYEQFF
NA	TRBV4-1	NA	TRBJ1-4	TGCGCCAGCAGCCAACCGACGGGAGGAGAAAAACTGTTTTTT	CASSQPTGGEKLFF
NA	TRBV28	NA	TRBJ1-5	TGTGCCAGCAGGGACTCTAGAGGTTTGCAGTGGCCCCAGCATTTT	CASRDSRGLQWPQHF
once	TRBV9	NA	TRBJ2-7	TGTGCCAGCAGCGTAGCTTCGGTGACCTACGAGCAGTACTTC	CASSVASVTYEQYF
NA	TRBV9	NA	TRBJ1-2	TGTGCCAGCACCCTGGGACACCACTATGGCTACACCTTC	CASTLGHHYGYTF
once	TRBV24-1	TRBD1	TRBJ1-5	TGTGCCACAGGGACAGGGGAGGCTAGCAATCAGCCCCAGCATTTT	CATGTGEASNQPQHF
NA	TRBV13	NA	TRBJ1-2	TGTGCCAGCAGCTTAGGGACTTCTGGCTACACCTTC	CASSLGTSGYTF
NA	TRBV28	NA	TRBJ1-1	TGTGCCAGCAGTTATGGGGGGGGCGTGACTGAAGCTTTCTTT	CASSYGGGVTEAFF
NA	TRBV13	NA	TRBJ2-7	TGTGCCAGCAGCCTCAAACAGGGTAACTACGAGCAGTACTTC	CASSLKQGNYEQYF
NA	TRBV18	NA	TRBJ2-7	TGTGCCAGCTCACCTCAAGTTGAGGGCGAGCAGTACTTC	CASSPQVEGEQYF